This T cell receptor (beta chain) emerged from a study of Ad26.COV2.S vaccination and SARS-CoV-2 variants. The treatment: 15 to 20 received Ad26.COV2.S at low or high dose, single or two shots; 5 received placebo; per-sample allocation not given. On day 63 after the first injection, vaccine and placebo recipients gave samples. Using immunoSEQ multiplex PCR, the repertoire was profiled, and TCRdb retains in-frame clones only, with some absent. The table records some 250,000 clones, roughly 90% of them present only once. The CDR3 spans 14 residues. Looked up from germline, CDR1 is SGHVS and CDR2 is FQNEAQ. V gave up 3 bases and J gave up 14 bases; unmatched junction bases: 11.

V usage is TRBV7-8 and J usage is TRBJ2-1; TRBD2 aligns across 9 bases. Sequenced here: peripheral blood, sampled in a trial of Ad26.COV2.S vaccine versus placebo. The sequence derives from a person between 18 and 65 years old who received the Ad26.COV2.S COVID-19 vaccine or a placebo. The CDR3 sequence is CASSFLQREAGEFF. CDR3 nucleotides: TGTGCCAGCAGCTTCCTTCAGCGGGAGGCCGGGGAGTTCTTC.